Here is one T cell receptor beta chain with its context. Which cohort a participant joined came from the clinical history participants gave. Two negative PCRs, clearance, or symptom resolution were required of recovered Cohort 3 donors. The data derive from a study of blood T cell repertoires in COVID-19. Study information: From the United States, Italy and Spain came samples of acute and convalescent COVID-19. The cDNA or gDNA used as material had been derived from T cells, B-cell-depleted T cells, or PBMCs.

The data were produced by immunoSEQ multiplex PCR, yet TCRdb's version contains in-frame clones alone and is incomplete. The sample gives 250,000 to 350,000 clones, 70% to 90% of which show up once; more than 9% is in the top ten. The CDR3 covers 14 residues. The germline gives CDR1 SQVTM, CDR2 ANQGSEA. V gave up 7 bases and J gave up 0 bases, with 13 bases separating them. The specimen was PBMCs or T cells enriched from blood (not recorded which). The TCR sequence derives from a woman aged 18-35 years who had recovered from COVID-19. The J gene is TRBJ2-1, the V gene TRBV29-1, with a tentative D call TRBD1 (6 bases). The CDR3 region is CSARDTISYNEQFF. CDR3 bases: TGCAGCGCCCGGGACACTATCTCCTACAATGAGCAGTTCTTC.